The T cell receptor (beta chain) under discussion was sequenced for a study of early T cells in non-severe SARS-CoV-2 infection. The overall study: It was bulk RNA from unsorted whole blood that was sequenced, and the chains were unpaired.

This clonotype is medium-sized in the sample. With 4 bases removed from V and 5 bases from J, the gap between germline ends came to 8 bases. Per germline, CDR1 MGHRA and CDR2 YSYEKL. This CDR3 has 12 residues. Individual cDNA molecules received unique molecular identifiers during library preparation. One entry per CDR3 protein results from TCRdb running MiXCR on the 5' RACE reads. Of several thousand distinct CDR3 sequences in the sample, 4% to 5.5% were seen once. The genes are TRBV4-1 and TRBJ2-5, with a tentative D call TRBD2 (6 bases). This TCR was recovered from an adult who was a healthcare worker with PCR-confirmed SARS-CoV-2 infection or an uninfected control (not recorded which). The sample consisted of whole blood. CDR3 coding DNA: TGCGCCAGCAGCCGAGGAGGGGAGACCCAGTACTTC. This translates into CASSRGGETQYF.